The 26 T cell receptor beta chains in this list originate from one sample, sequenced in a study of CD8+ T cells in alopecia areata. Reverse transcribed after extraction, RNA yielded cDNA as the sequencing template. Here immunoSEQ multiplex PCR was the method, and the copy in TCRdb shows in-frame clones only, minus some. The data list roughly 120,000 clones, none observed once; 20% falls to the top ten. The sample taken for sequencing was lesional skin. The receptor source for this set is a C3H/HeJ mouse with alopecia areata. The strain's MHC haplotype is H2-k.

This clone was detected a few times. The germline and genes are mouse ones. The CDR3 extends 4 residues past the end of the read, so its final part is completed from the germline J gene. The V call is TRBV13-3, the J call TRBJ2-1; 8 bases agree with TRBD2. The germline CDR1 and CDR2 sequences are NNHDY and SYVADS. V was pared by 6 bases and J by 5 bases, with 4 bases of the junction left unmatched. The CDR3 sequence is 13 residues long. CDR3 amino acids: CASTPGGNAEQFF. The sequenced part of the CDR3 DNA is TGTGCCAGCACCCCTGGGGGGAATGCT.

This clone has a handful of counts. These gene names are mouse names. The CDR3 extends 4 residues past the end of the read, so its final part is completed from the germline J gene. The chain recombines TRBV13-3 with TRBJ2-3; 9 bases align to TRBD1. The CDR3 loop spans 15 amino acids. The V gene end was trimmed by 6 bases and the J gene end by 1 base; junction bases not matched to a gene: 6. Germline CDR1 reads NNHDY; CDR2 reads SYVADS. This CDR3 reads CASKRTGVGAETLYF. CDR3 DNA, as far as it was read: TGTGCCAGCAAGCGGACAGGGGTGGGTGCAGAA.

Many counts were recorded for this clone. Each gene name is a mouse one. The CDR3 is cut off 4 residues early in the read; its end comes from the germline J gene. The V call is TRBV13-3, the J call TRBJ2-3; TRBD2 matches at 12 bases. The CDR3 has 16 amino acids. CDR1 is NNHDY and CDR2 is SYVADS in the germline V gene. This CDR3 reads CASSTGTGGIKETLYF. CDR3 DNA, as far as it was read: TGTGCCAGCAGTACCGGGACTGGGGGGATAAAAGAA.

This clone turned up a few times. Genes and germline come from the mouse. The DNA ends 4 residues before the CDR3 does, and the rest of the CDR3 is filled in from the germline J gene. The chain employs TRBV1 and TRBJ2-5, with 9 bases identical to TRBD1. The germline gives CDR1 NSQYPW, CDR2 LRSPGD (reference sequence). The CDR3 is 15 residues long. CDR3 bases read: TGCACCTGCAGTGCAGATGGGGGACAGGGAGAC. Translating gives CTCSADGGQGD. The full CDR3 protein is CTCSADGGQGDTQYF.

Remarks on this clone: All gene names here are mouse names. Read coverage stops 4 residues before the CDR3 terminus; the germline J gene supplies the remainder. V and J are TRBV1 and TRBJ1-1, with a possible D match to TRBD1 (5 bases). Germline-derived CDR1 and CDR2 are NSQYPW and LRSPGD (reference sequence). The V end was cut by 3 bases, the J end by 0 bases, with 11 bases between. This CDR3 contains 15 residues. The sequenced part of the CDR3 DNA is TGCACCTGCAGTGCCAGGACACCTGCAAACACA. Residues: CTCSARTPANT. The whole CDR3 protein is CTCSARTPANTEVFF.

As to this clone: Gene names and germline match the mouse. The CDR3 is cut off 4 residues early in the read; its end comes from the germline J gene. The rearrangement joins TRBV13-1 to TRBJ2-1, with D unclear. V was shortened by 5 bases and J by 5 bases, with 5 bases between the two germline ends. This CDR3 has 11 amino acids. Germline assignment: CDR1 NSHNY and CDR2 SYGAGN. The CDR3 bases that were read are TGTGCCAGCAGACACAATGCT. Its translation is CASRHNA. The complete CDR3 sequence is CASRHNAEQFF.

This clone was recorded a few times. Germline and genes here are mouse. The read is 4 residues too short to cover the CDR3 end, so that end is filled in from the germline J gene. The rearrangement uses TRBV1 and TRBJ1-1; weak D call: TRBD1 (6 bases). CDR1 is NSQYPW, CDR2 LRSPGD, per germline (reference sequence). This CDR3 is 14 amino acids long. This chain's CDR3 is CTCSADNTGTEVFF. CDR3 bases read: TGCACCTGCAGTGCAGATAACACAGGGACA.

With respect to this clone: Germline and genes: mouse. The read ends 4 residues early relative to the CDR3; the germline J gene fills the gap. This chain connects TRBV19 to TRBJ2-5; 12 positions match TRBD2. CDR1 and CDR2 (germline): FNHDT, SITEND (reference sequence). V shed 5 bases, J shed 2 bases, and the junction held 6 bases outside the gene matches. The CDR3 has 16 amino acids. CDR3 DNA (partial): TGTGCCAGCAGCGACTGGGGGGGCGCAGGCCAAGAC. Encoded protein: CASSDWGGAGQD. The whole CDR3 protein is CASSDWGGAGQDTQYF. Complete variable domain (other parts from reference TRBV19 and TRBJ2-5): GGIITQTPKFLIGQEGQKLTLKCQQNFNHDTMYWYRQDSGKGLRLIYYSITENDLQKGDLSEGYDASREKKSSFSLTVTSAQKNEMAVFLCASSDWGGAGQDTQYFGPGTRLLVL.

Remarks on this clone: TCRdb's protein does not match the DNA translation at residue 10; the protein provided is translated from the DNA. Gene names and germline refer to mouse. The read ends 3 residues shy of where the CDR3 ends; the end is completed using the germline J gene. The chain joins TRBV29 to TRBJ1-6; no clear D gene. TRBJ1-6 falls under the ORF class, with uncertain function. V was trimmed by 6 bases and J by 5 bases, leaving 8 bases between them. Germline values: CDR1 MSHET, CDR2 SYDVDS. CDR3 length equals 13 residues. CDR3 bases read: TGTGCTAGCAGCATAAAAAATAATTCGCCC. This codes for CASSIKNNSP. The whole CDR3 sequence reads CASSIKNNSPLYF.

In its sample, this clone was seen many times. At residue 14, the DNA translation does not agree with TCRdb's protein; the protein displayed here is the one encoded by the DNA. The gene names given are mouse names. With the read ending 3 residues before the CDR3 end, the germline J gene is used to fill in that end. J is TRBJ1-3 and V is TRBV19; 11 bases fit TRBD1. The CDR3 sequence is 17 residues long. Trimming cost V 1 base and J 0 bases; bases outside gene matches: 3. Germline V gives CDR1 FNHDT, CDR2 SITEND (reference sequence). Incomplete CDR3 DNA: TGTGCCAGCAGTATAAGGGACAGGGGGAATTCTGGAAATACG. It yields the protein CASSIRDRGNSGNT. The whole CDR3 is CASSIRDRGNSGNTLYF.

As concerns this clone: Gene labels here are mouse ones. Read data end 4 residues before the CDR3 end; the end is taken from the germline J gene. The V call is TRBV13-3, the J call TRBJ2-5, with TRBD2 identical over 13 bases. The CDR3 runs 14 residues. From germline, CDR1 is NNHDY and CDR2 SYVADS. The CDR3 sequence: CASSGDWGGDTQYF. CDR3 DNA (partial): TGTGCCAGCAGTGGGGACTGGGGGGGGGAC.

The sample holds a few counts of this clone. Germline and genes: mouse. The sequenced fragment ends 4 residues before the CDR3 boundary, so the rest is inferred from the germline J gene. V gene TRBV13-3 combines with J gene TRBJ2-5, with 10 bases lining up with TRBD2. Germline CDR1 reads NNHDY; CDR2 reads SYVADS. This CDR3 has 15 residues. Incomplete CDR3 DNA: TGTGCCAGCAGTGACCCTGGGGGGGCCCTAGAC. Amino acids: CASSDPGGALD. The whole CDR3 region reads CASSDPGGALDTQYF.

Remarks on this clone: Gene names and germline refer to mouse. CDR3 amino acids: CASSRQGAETLYF. The CDR3 DNA, read in part, is TGTGCCAGCAGTCGACAGGGGGCAGAA. This sequence joins TRBV19 and TRBJ2-3; 8 bases map to TRBD1. The CDR3 end is not reached by the read, which stops 4 residues before it; the germline J gene fills it in. The CDR3 is 13 residues long. Germline V CDR1 and CDR2: FNHDT, SITEND (reference sequence). V lost 4 bases and J lost 3; bases outside the gene matches: 1. Supplemented by reference TRBV19 and TRBJ2-3, the full variable domain reads GGIITQTPKFLIGQEGQKLTLKCQQNFNHDTMYWYRQDSGKGLRLIYYSITENDLQKGDLSEGYDASREKKSSFSLTVTSAQKNEMAVFLCASSRQGAETLYFGSGTRLTVL.

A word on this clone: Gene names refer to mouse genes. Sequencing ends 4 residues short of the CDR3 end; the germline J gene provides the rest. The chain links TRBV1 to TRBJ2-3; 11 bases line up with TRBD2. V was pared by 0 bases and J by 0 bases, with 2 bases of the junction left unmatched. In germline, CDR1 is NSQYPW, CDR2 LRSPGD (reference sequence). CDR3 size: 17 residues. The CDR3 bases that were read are TGCACCTGCAGTGCAGAAGGACTGGGGGGTAGTGCAGAA. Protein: CTCSAEGLGGSAE. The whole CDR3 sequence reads CTCSAEGLGGSAETLYF.

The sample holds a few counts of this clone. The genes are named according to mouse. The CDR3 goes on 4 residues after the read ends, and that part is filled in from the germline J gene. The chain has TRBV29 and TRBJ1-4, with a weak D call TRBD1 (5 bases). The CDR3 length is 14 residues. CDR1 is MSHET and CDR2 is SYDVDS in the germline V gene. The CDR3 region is CASSFRSGSERLFF. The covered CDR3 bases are TGTGCTAGCAGTTTTAGGTCAGGGAGCGAA.

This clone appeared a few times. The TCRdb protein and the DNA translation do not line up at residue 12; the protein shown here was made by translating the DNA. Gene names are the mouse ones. Partial CDR3 DNA: TGCACCTGCAGTGCGGGGGGGCGCGGTGGAAATACG. Its translation: CTCSAGGRGGNT. From start to end, the CDR3 is CTCSAGGRGGNTLYF. The rearrangement links TRBV1 to TRBJ1-3, with D possibly TRBD1 on 6 matching bases. The missing CDR3 end, 3 residues past where the read stops, is filled in from the germline J gene. V was shortened by 3 bases and J by 3 bases, with 12 bases between the two germline ends. The germline CDR1 and CDR2 sequences are NSQYPW and LRSPGD (reference sequence). The CDR3 is 15 amino acids.

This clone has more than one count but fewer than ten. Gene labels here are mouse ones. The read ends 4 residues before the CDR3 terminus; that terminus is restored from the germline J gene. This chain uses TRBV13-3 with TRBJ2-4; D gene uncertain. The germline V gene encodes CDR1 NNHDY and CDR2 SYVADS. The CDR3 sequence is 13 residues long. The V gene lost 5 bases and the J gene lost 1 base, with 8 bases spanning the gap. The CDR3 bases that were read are TGTGCCAGCAGACAGCGGGGTCAAAAC. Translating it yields CASRQRGQN. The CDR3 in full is CASRQRGQNTLYF. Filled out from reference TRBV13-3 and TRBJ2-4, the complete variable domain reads EAAVTQSPRSKVAVTGGKVTLSCHQTNNHDYMYWYRQDTGHGLRLIHYSYVADSTEKGDIPDGYKASRPSQENFSLILELASLSQTAVYFCASRQRGQNTLYFGAGTRLSVL.

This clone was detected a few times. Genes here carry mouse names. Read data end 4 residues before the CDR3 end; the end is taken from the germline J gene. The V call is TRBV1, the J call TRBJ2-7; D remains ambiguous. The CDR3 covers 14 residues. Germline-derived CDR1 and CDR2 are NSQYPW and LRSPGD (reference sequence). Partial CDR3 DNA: TGCACCTGCAGTGCAGAGGGGTCCTATTAT. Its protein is CTCSAEGSYY. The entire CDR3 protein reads CTCSAEGSYYEQYF.

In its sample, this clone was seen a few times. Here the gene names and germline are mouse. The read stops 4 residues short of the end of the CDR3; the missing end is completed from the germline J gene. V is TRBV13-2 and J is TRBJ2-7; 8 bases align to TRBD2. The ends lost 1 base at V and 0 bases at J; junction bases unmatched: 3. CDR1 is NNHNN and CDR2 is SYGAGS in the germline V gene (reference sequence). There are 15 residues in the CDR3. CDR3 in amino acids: CASGDPGGSSYEQYF. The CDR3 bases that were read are TGTGCCAGCGGTGATCCTGGGGGGTCCTCCTAT.

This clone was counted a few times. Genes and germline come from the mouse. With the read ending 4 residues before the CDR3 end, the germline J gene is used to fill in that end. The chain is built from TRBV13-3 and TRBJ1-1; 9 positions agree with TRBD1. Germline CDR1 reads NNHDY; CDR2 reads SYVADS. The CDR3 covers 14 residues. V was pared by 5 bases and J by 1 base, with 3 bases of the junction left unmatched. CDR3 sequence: CASRGQGGNTEVFF. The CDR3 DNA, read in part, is TGTGCCAGCAGGGGACAGGGTGGAAACACA.

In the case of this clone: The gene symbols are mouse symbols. Incomplete CDR3 DNA: TGTGCCAGCAGCCGGGACTGGGGGGAC. This sequence encodes CASSRDWGD. The complete CDR3 sequence is CASSRDWGDTQYF. The genes are TRBV3 and TRBJ2-5; TRBD2 aligns across 11 bases. Coverage ceases 4 residues before the CDR3 finishes, and the germline J gene fills in the end. The germline V gene encodes CDR1 SNHLY and CDR2 FYNGKV (reference sequence). The length of the CDR3 is 13 residues.

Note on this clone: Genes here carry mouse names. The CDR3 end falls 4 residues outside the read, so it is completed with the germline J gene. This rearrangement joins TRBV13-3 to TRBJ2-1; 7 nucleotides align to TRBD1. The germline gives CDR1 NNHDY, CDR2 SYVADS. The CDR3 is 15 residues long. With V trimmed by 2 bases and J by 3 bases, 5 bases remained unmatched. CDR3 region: CASSENRDSYAEQFF. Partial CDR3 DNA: TGTGCCAGCAGTGAAAACCGGGACAGCTATGCT.

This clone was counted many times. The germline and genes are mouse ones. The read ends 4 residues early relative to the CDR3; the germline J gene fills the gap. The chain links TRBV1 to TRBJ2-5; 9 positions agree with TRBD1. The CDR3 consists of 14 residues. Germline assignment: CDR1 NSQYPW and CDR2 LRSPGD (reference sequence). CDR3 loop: CTCSAAGQGDTQYF. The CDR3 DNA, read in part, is TGCACCTGCAGTGCAGCGGGACAGGGAGAC.

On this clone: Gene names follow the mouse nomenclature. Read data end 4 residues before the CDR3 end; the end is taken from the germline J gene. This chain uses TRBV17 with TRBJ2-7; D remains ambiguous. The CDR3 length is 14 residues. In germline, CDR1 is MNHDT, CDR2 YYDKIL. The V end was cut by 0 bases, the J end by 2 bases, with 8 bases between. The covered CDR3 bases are TGTGCTAGCAGTAGAGATTTCAGCACCTAT. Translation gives CASSRDFSTY. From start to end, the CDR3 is CASSRDFSTYEQYF.

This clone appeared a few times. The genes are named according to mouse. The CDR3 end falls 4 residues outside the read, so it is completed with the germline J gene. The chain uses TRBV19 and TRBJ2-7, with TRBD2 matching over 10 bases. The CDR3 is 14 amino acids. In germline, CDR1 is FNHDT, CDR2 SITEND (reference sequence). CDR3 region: CASTLRDWGHEQYF. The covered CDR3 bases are TGTGCCAGCACCCTCCGGGACTGGGGCCAT.

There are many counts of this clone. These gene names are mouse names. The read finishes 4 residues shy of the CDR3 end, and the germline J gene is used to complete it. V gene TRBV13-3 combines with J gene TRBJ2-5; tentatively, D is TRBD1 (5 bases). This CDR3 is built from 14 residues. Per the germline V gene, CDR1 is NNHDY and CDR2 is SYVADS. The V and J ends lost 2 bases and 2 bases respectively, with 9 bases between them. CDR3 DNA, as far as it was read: TGTGCCAGCAGTGAAGGGGAAATCCAAGAC. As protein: CASSEGEIQD. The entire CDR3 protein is CASSEGEIQDTQYF.